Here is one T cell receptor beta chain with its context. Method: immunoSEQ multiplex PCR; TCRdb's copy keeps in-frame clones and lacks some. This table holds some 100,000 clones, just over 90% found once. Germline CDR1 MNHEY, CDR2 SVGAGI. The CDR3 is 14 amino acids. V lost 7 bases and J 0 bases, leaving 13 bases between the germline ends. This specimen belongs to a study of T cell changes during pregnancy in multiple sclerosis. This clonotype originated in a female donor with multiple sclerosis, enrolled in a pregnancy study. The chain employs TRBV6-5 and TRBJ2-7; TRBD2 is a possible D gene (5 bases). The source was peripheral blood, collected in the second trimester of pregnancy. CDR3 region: CASKRGATSYEQYF. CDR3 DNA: TGTGCCAGCAAACGGGGAGCAACCTCCTACGAGCAGTACTTC.